Below, 5 T cell receptor beta chains from the same sample are listed, as sequenced in a study of shared clonotypes between healthy human individuals. This table comes from immunoSEQ multiplex PCR, and its TCRdb copy is limited to in-frame clones, with some not included. The sample carries some 2.4 million clones, 93% recorded once. Sequencing was carried out using naive CD4+ T cells from PBMCs. The subset denotes: CD45RA+ positively selected. Receptor source: a man between 18 and 35 years old in good health. Some clones in this sample may be carry-over from other donors' samples.

V and J are TRBV27 and TRBJ1-3, with D possibly matching TRBD1 (5 bases). This CDR3 comprises 17 residues. V was pared by 4 bases and J by 0 bases, with 16 bases between. CDR1 is MNHEY and CDR2 is SMNVEV in the germline V gene (reference sequence). This CDR3 is CASSSTKTGISGNTIYF. The CDR3 DNA follows: TGTGCCAGCAGTTCCACCAAAACAGGTATCTCTGGAAACACCATATATTTT.

The chain has TRBV21-1 and TRBJ1-1. TRBV21-1 constitutes a pseudogene. The CDR3 spans 13 residues. The CDR3: CASCKTGVSEAFF. The CDR3 DNA reads as TGTGCCAGCTGCAAGACGGGGGTATCTGAAGCTTTCTTT.

In DNA, the CDR3 is TGCAGCGGGTACAGCACAGATACGCAGTATTTT. It encodes CSGYSTDTQYF. The V call is TRBV20-1, the J call TRBJ2-3, with D unresolved. Germline loops: CDR1 DFQATT, CDR2 SNEGSKA (reference sequence). The CDR3 extends over 11 amino acids.

This chain joins TRBV6-1 and TRBJ2-4; D call uncertain. Trimming stripped 0 bases from V and 4 bases from J, with 10 bases between. Germline V gives CDR1 MNHNS, CDR2 SASEGT. The CDR3 length is 15 residues. The CDR3 sequence is CASSEATSPKNIQYF. CDR3 coding DNA: TGTGCCAGCAGTGAAGCGACATCCCCAAAAAACATTCAGTACTTC.

The chain uses TRBV5-1 and TRBJ2-5; D gene unclear. V gave up 0 bases and J gave up 2 bases, with 11 bases separating them. Germline values: CDR1 SGHRS, CDR2 YFSETQ. The CDR3 loop spans 15 amino acids. Here the CDR3 DNA reads TGCGCCAGCAGCTTGGGGCAGGTAATACAAGAGACCCAGTACTTC. It is translated as CASSLGQVIQETQYF.